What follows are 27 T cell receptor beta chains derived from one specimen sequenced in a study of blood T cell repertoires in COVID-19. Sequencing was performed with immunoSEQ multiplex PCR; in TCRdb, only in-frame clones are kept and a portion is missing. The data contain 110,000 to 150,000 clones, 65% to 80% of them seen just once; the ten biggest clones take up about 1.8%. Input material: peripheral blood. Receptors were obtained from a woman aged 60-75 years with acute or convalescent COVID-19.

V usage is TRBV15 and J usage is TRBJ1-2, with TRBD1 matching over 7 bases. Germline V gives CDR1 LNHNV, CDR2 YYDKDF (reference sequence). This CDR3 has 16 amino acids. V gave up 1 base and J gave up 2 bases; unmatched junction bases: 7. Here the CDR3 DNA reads TGTGCCACCAGCAGAGCAGGGGACAGAGGAAACTATGGCTACACCTTC. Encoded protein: CATSRAGDRGNYGYTF.

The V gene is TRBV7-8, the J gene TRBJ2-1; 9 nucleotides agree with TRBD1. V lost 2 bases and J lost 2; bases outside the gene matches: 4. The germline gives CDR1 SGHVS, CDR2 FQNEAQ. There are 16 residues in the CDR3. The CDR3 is CASSLYGDRAYNEQFF. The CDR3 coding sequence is TGTGCCAGCAGCTTATATGGGGACAGGGCCTACAATGAGCAGTTCTTC.

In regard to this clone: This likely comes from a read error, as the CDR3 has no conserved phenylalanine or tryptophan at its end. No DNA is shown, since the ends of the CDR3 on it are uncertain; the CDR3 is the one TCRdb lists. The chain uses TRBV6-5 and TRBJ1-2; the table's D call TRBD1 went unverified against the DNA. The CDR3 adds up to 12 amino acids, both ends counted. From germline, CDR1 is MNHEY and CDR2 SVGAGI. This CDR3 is CASSSFSGTALV.

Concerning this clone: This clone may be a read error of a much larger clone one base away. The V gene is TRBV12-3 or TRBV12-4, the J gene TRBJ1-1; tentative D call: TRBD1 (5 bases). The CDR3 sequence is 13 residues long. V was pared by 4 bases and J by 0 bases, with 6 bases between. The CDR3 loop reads CASSSTVNTEAFF. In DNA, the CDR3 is TGTGCCAGCAGTTCGACAGTGAACACTGAAGCTTTCTTT.

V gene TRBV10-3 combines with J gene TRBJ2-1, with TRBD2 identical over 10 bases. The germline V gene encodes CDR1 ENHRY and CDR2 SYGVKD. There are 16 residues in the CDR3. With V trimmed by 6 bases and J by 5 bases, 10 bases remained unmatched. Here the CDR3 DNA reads TGTGCCATCAGGCCTAGCGGGAGAACTGTCCACAATGAGCAGTTCTTC. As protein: CAIRPSGRTVHNEQFF.

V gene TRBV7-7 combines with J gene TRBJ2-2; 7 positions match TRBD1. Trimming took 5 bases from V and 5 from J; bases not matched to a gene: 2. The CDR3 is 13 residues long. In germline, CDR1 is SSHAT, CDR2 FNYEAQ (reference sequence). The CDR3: CASSTGVTGELFF. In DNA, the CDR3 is TGTGCCAGCAGCACAGGGGTAACCGGGGAGCTGTTTTTT.

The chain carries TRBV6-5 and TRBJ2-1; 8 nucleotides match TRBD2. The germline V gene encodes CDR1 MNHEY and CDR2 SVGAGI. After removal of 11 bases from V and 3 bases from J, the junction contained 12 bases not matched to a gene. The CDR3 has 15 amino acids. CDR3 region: CAELTGLDDYNEQFF. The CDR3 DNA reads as TGTGCCGAATTGACGGGACTAGACGACTACAATGAGCAGTTCTTC.

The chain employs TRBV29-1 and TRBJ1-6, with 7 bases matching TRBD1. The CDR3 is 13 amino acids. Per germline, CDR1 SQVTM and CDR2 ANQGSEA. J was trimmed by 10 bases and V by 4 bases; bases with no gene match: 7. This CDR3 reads CSVARGQGSPLHF. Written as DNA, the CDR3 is TGCAGCGTTGCGAGGGGGCAGGGATCACCCCTCCACTTT.

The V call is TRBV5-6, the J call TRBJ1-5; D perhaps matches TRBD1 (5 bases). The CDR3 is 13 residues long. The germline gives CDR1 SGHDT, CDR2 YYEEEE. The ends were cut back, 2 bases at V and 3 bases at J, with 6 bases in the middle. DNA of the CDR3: TGTGCCAGCAGCTTAGGGGTCAATCAGCCCCAGCATTTT. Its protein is CASSLGVNQPQHF.

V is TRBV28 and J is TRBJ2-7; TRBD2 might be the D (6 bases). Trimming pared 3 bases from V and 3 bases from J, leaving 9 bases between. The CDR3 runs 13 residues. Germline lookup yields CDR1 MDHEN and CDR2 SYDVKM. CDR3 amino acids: CASSLGGGYEQYF. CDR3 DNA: TGTGCCAGCAGTTTGGGGGGAGGCTACGAGCAGTACTTC.

For the CDR3, the DNA is TGTGCCAGCACGGGAGGAAGAGGAGAGACCCAGTACTTC. This encodes CASTGGRGETQYF. The rearrangement joins TRBV6-5 to TRBJ2-5; 7 bases match TRBD2. The CDR3 has 13 amino acids. Unmatched junction bases numbered 6, after V lost 7 bases and J lost 4 bases. Germline-derived CDR1 and CDR2 are MNHEY and SVGAGI.

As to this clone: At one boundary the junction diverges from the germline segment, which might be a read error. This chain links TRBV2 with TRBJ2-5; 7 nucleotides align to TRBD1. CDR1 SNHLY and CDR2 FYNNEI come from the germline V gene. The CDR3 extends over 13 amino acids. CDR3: CASNRDSQEAQYF. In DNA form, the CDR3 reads TGTGCCAGCAACCGGGACAGCCAAGAGGCCCAGTACTTC.

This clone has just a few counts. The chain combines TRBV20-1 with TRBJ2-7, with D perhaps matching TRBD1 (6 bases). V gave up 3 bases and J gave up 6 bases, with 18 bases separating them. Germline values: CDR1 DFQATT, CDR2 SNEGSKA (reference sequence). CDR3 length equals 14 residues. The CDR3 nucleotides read TGCAGTGCTAGTTTGTCGGGACAAGGAATCGAGCAGTACTTC. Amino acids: CSASLSGQGIEQYF.

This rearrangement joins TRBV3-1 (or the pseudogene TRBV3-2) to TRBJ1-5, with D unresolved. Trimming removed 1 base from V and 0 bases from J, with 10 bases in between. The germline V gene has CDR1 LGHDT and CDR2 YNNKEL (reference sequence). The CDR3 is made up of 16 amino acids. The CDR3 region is CASSQVTVFSNQPQHF. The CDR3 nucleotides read TGTGCCAGCAGCCAAGTTACTGTTTTTAGCAATCAGCCCCAGCATTTT.

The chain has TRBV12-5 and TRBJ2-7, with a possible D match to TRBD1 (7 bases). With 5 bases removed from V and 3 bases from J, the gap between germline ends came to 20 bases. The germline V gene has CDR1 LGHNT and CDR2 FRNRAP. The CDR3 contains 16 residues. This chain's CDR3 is CASGTLTQGGGYEQYF. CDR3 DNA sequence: TGTGCTAGTGGTACCCTAACGCAGGGGGGAGGCTACGAGCAGTACTTC.

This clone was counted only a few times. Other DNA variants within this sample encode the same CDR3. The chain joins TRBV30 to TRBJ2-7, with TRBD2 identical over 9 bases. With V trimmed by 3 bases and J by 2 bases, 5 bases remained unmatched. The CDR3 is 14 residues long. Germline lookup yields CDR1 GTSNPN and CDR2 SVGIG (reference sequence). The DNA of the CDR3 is TGTGCCTGGAGGGCTAGCGGGATAACCTACGAGCAGTACTTC. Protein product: CAWRASGITYEQYF.

The CDR3 region has the DNA TGCGCCAGCAGCTTGACAGGGGCGAACACTGAAGCTTTCTTT. Its translation: CASSLTGANTEAFF. This rearrangement joins TRBV5-1 to TRBJ1-1; TRBD1 agrees at 7 bases. V shed 1 base, J shed 1 base, and the junction held 1 base outside the gene matches. The germline V gene encodes CDR1 SGHRS and CDR2 YFSETQ. CDR3 length: 14 residues. The complete variable domain, with remaining parts taken from reference TRBV5-1 and TRBJ1-1, reads KAGVTQTPRYLIKTRGQQVTLSCSPISGHRSVSWYQQTPGQGLQFLFEYFSETQRNKGNFPGRFSGRQFSNSRSEMNVSTLELGDSALYLCASSLTGANTEAFFGQGTRLTVV.

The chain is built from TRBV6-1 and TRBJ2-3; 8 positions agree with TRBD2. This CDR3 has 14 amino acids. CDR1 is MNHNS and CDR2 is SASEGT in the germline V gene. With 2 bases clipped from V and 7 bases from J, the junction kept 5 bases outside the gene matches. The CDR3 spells CASSESGRLYTQYF. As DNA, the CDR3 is TGTGCCAGCAGTGAAAGCGGGAGACTTTATACGCAGTATTTT.

CDR3 in amino acids: CASSLIKNTEAFF. The DNA of the CDR3 is TGTGCCAGCAGTTTAATCAAGAACACTGAAGCTTTCTTT. This rearrangement joins TRBV28 to TRBJ1-1; no clear D. Germline V CDR1 and CDR2: MDHEN, SYDVKM. The CDR3 length is 13 residues. V gave up 2 bases and J gave up 1 base, with 5 bases separating them.

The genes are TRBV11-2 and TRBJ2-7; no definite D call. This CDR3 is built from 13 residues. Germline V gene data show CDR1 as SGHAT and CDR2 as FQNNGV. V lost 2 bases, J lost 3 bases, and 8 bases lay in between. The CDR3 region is CASSLSTRYEQYF. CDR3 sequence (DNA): TGTGCCAGCAGCTTATCAACTCGCTACGAGCAGTACTTC.

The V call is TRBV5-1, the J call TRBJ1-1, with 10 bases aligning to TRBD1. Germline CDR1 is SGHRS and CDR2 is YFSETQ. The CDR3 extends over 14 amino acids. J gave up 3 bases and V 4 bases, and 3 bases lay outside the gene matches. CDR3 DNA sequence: TGCGCCAGCAGCGTAGGACAGGGGGACACTGAAGCTTTCTTT. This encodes CASSVGQGDTEAFF.

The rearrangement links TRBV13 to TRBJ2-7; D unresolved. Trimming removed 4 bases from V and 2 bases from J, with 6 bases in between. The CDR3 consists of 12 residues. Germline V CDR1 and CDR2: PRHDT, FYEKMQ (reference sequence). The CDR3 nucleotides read TGTGCCAGCAGCTCAAATCCCTACGAGCAGTACTTC. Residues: CASSSNPYEQYF. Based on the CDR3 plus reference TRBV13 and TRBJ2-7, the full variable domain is AAGVIQSPRHLIKEKRETATLKCYPIPRHDTVYWYQQGPGQDPQFLISFYEKMQSDKGSIPDRFSAQQFSDYHSELNMSSLELGDSALYFCASSSNPYEQYFGPGTRLTVT.

CDR3 DNA sequence: TGTGCTAGTGGTTTGTCAGCGGGAGCGAACACCGGGGAGCTGTTTTTT. It is translated as CASGLSAGANTGELFF. The chain uses TRBV12-5 and TRBJ2-2, with 8 bases lining up with TRBD2. The trim removed 2 bases at V and 0 bases at J, leaving 2 bases unmatched. The CDR3 sequence is 16 residues long. Germline loops: CDR1 LGHNT, CDR2 FRNRAP.

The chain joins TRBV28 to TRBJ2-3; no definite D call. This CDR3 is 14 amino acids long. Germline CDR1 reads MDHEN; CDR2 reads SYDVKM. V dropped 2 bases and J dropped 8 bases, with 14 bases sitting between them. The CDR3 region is CASSLITEPPTQYF. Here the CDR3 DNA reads TGTGCCAGCAGTTTAATAACCGAGCCGCCTACGCAGTATTTT.

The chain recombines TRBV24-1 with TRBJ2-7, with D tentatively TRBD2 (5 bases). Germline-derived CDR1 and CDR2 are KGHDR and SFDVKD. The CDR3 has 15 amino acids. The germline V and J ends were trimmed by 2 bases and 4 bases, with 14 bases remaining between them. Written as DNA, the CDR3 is TGTGCCACCAGTGATTCGTCACGGCCGGGGTACGAGCAGTACTTC. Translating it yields CATSDSSRPGYEQYF.

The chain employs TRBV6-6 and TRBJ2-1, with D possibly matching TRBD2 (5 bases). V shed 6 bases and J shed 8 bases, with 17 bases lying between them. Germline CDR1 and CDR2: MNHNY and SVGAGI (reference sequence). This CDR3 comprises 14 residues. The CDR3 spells CASSSTLPRDEQFF. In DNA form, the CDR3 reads TGTGCCAGCAGCAGTACCCTTCCGAGGGATGAGCAGTTCTTC.

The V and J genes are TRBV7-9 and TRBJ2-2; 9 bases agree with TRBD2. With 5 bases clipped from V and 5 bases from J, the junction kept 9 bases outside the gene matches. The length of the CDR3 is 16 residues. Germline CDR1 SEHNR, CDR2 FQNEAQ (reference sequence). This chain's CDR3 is CASSLLGTSLTGELFF. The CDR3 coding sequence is TGTGCCAGCAGCCTATTAGGGACTAGCCTAACCGGGGAGCTGTTTTTT.